This is a list of T cell receptor beta chains from one sample in a study of control samples from healthy donors and cancer patients. The table came from immunoSEQ multiplex PCR; TCRdb's copy has only in-frame clones and leaves some out. The sample contains over 200,000 clones, around 80% of which appear only once. Sequencing was carried out using PBMCs. All receptors derive from a woman between 55 and 75 years old with lung cancer. Both conserved end residues are part of each CDR3. D genes are given only for firm matches. Where a row states a size, it is once, few, many or the class of an expanded clone; other rows omit it.

cdr3_aa: CASSGQGLTDTQYF
cdr3_nt: TGTGCCAGCAGTGGGCAGGGGCTCACAGATACGCAGTATTTT
j_call: TRBJ2-3
d_call: .
v_call: TRBV2
clone_size: .

cdr3_aa: CASGAQSNYGYTF
cdr3_nt: TGTGCCAGCGGAGCACAGAGTAACTATGGCTACACCTTC
j_call: TRBJ1-2
d_call: .
v_call: TRBV2
clone_size: .

cdr3_aa: CASSIGGGLINQPQHF
cdr3_nt: TGTGCCAGTAGTATAGGGGGAGGACTTATCAATCAGCCCCAGCATTTT
j_call: TRBJ1-5
d_call: .
v_call: TRBV19
clone_size: .

cdr3_aa: CASGQPQHF
cdr3_nt: TGTGCCAGCGGCCAGCCCCAGCATTTT
j_call: TRBJ1-5
d_call: .
v_call: TRBV2
clone_size: .

cdr3_aa: CASSLGQNTGELFF
cdr3_nt: TGTGCCAGCAGCTTGGGGCAAAACACCGGGGAGCTGTTTTTT
j_call: TRBJ2-2
d_call: .
v_call: TRBV5-4
clone_size: .

cdr3_aa: CASSLGTGSMNTEAFF
cdr3_nt: TGTGCCAGCAGCCTTGGGACAGGATCCATGAACACTGAAGCTTTCTTT
j_call: TRBJ1-1
d_call: TRBD1
v_call: TRBV7-2
clone_size: .

cdr3_aa: CAISPSDTGELFF
cdr3_nt: TGTGCCATCAGTCCCAGTGACACCGGGGAGCTGTTTTTT
j_call: TRBJ2-2
d_call: .
v_call: TRBV10-3
clone_size: .

cdr3_aa: CSASKQINTGELFF
cdr3_nt: TGCAGTGCTAGTAAACAGATCAACACCGGGGAGCTGTTTTTT
j_call: TRBJ2-2
d_call: .
v_call: TRBV20-1
clone_size: .

cdr3_aa: CASSLRQGETQYF
cdr3_nt: TGTGCCAGCAGTCTTCGACAGGGAGAGACCCAGTACTTC
j_call: TRBJ2-5
d_call: TRBD1
v_call: TRBV12-3/TRBV12-4
clone_size: .

cdr3_aa: CASRLSGSSSYEQYF
cdr3_nt: TGTGCCAGCAGATTAAGCGGGTCGTCCTCCTACGAGCAGTACTTC
j_call: TRBJ2-7
d_call: .
v_call: TRBV6-5
clone_size: .

cdr3_aa: CATSKGGDTEAFF
cdr3_nt: TGTGCCACCAGCAAGGGCGGGGACACTGAAGCTTTCTTT
j_call: TRBJ1-1
d_call: .
v_call: TRBV15
clone_size: .

cdr3_aa: CASSLEEGTANTGELFF
cdr3_nt: TGTGCCAGCAGCTTAGAAGAGGGTACAGCGAACACCGGGGAGCTGTTTTTT
j_call: TRBJ2-2
d_call: .
v_call: TRBV11-2
clone_size: .

cdr3_aa: CATSAGWYGYTF
cdr3_nt: TGTGCCACCTCGGCGGGGTGGTATGGCTACACCTTC
j_call: TRBJ1-2
d_call: .
v_call: TRBV12-3/TRBV12-4
clone_size: few

cdr3_aa: CASRTRGRGYEQYF
cdr3_nt: TGTGCCAGCAGGACTAGGGGGCGCGGGTACGAGCAGTACTTC
j_call: TRBJ2-7
d_call: .
v_call: TRBV6-5
clone_size: .

cdr3_aa: CASRALAASTDTQYF
cdr3_nt: TGCGCCAGCAGAGCTCTAGCGGCTAGCACAGATACGCAGTATTTT
j_call: TRBJ2-3
d_call: TRBD2
v_call: TRBV10-2
clone_size: few

cdr3_aa: CASSPAGARLYYGYTF
cdr3_nt: TGTGCCAGCAGCCCGGCGGGGGCGAGGTTGTACTATGGCTACACCTTC
j_call: TRBJ1-2
d_call: .
v_call: TRBV3-1/TRBV3-2
clone_size: .